The rows below give T cell receptor beta chains drawn from one sample of a study of blood T cell repertoires in COVID-19. The table came from immunoSEQ multiplex PCR; TCRdb's copy has only in-frame clones and leaves some out. The profile shows roughly 68,000 clones, about 91% of them singletons. Sequences were obtained from peripheral blood. The receptors were gathered from a woman between 45 and 60 years old with active COVID-19. CDR3s include the opening cysteine and the closing phenylalanine or tryptophan. D genes are given only for firm matches. Size is stated for part of the rows, as once, few or many counts, or as a class when the clone is expanded.

TRBD1,TRBJ2-4,TRBV19,13,NA,CASSGEWTGIQYF,TGTGCCAGTAGTGGAGAATGGACAGGAATTCAGTACTTC
NA,TRBJ2-5,TRBV7-3,13,NA,CASSLTGDGTQYF,TGTGCCAGCAGCTTAACGGGAGATGGGACCCAGTACTTC
TRBD1,TRBJ2-3,TRBV9,16,once,CASKRTGQGNTDTQYF,TGTGCCAGTAAGAGAACGGGACAGGGAAACACAGATACGCAGTATTTT
NA,TRBJ2-1,TRBV27,15,once,CASSFEGAGFNEQFF,TGTGCCAGCAGTTTCGAGGGAGCCGGGTTTAATGAGCAGTTCTTC
TRBD2,TRBJ2-7,TRBV7-6,15,NA,CASSWGAGTSYEQYF,TGTGCCAGCAGCTGGGGAGCGGGAACCTCCTACGAGCAGTACTTC
TRBD2,TRBJ2-1,TRBV18,15,NA,CASSPGLARNNEQFF,TGTGCCAGCTCACCGGGACTAGCGAGAAACAATGAGCAGTTCTTC
NA,TRBJ1-2,TRBV2,13,NA,CASAGPLRDGYTF,TGTGCCAGCGCGGGACCTCTTAGGGATGGCTACACCTTC
TRBD1,TRBJ2-1,TRBV29-1,14,NA,CSVARGTGQDEQFF,TGCAGCGTCGCCCGCGGGACAGGGCAGGATGAGCAGTTCTTC
NA,TRBJ2-1,TRBV7-9,13,few,CASSSSLANEQFF,TGTGCCAGCAGCTCCTCTTTAGCGAATGAGCAGTTCTTC
NA,TRBJ1-1,TRBV3-1/TRBV3-2,15,NA,CASSPTIPGLPGAFF,TGTGCCAGCAGCCCAACTATCCCCGGCCTCCCCGGGGCTTTCTTT
TRBD1,TRBJ2-7,TRBV7-9,16,NA,CASSLGGTGVSHEQYF,TGTGCCAGCAGCTTAGGGGGGACAGGGGTTTCACACGAGCAGTACTTC
TRBD2,TRBJ2-1,TRBV7-9,16,NA,CASSSTGLAGFNEQFF,TGTGCCAGCAGCTCAACCGGACTAGCGGGGTTCAATGAGCAGTTCTTC
TRBD2,TRBJ2-3,TRBV30,15,NA,CAWSVGSGRTDTQYF,TGTGCCTGGAGTGTTGGTAGCGGGCGCACAGATACGCAGTATTTT
TRBD1,TRBJ2-7,TRBV7-9,14,NA,CASSLRGTDYEQYF,TGTGCCAGCAGCTTACGAGGGACAGACTACGAGCAGTACTTC
NA,TRBJ1-4,TRBV18,15,NA,CASSPEFRGEGKLFF,TGTGCCAGCTCACCCGAATTCCGTGGCGAGGGAAAACTGTTTTTT
NA,TRBJ1-5,TRBV2,14,NA,CASSRDGGNQPQHF,TGTGCCAGCAGTCGGGACGGGGGAAATCAGCCCCAGCATTTT
NA,TRBJ2-3,TRBV5-1,16,NA,CASSSSPAGNTDTQYF,TGCGCCAGCAGCTCCTCCCCGGCGGGCAACACAGATACGCAGTATTTT
NA,TRBJ1-2,TRBV6-5,13,NA,CASDAGEGYGYTF,TGTGCCAGTGACGCAGGGGAGGGCTATGGCTACACCTTC
TRBD1,TRBJ1-1,TRBV19,15,NA,CASSIGGTGNTEAFF,TGTGCCAGTAGTATAGGGGGGACAGGGAACACTGAAGCTTTCTTT
TRBD1,TRBJ1-1,TRBV5-4,16,NA,CASSLGGQGARTEAFF,TGTGCCAGCAGCTTGGGGGGACAGGGGGCGAGGACTGAAGCTTTCTTT
NA,TRBJ1-5,TRBV10-3,13,NA,CAIRADSNQPQHF,TGTGCCATCAGGGCGGATAGCAATCAGCCCCAGCATTTT
TRBD2,TRBJ2-1,TRBV30,21,NA,CAWSGPWWRDGDYRPHHWQFF,TGTGCCTGGAGCGGCCCGTGGTGGAGGGATGGGGACTACCGGCCCCACCATTGGCAGTTCTTC
TRBD2,TRBJ2-1,TRBV24-1,15,NA,CATSEASGLYNEQFF,TGTGCCACCAGTGAGGCTAGCGGGCTCTACAATGAGCAGTTCTTC
TRBD1,TRBJ1-5,TRBV7-6,15,once,CASSLAGTGGQPQHF,TGTGCCAGCAGCTTAGCGGGTACAGGGGGTCAGCCCCAGCATTTT
NA,TRBJ2-7,TRBV9,15,NA,CASSVNPGWGQEQYF,TGTGCCAGCAGCGTAAACCCCGGTTGGGGGCAGGAGCAGTACTTC
TRBD1,TRBJ1-1,TRBV19,14,NA,CASSPGTGGTEAFF,TGTGCCAGTAGCCCCGGGACAGGGGGCACTGAAGCTTTCTTT
NA,TRBJ1-5,TRBV19,17,NA,CASTLRPPGQLNQPQHF,TGTGCCAGTACCCTCCGCCCCCCGGGACAACTAAATCAGCCCCAGCATTTT
TRBD1,TRBJ2-1,TRBV11-2,15,NA,CASSPDRAKYNEQFF,TGTGCCAGCAGCCCAGACAGGGCGAAGTACAATGAGCAGTTCTTC
TRBD2,TRBJ2-7,TRBV2,16,NA,CASSLRAGRGSHEQYF,TGTGCCAGCAGTCTGCGGGCAGGGAGGGGATCCCACGAGCAGTACTTC
TRBD1,TRBJ1-2,TRBV30,12,NA,CAWSAGQYGYTF,TGTGCCTGGAGTGCGGGACAGTATGGCTACACCTTC
NA,TRBJ2-3,TRBV28,14,NA,CASSIGGQQDTQYF,TGTGCCAGCAGTATAGGAGGGCAACAAGATACGCAGTATTTT
NA,TRBJ1-1,TRBV2,15,NA,CASSESMQGATEAFF,TGTGCCAGCAGTGAAAGTATGCAGGGCGCCACTGAAGCTTTCTTT
TRBD1,TRBJ2-7,TRBV11-2,16,NA,CASSLRDRIRNYEQYF,TGTGCCAGCAGCTTAAGGGACAGGATCCGGAATTACGAGCAGTACTTC
TRBD1,TRBJ1-5,TRBV6-1,14,NA,CASSESGGGQPQHF,TGTGCCAGCAGTGAATCAGGGGGTGGTCAGCCCCAGCATTTT